This entry is about one T cell receptor (beta chain). This clonotype was detected many times. No cognate antigen has been identified for it. Base qualities are not at hand, and no much larger clone is one base apart. The method behind the library was multiplex PCR. The sequencer was an Illumina HiSeq 4000. To build TCR beta libraries, CDR3 regions were amplified by Arm-PCR using iRepertoire HTBI primers. Before sequencing, the PCR products underwent gel purification. On the authors' methods: Gene usage analysis of CDR3 amino acid clonotypes used the approximately 56 TRBV and 14 to 15 TRBJ segments found across samples. Filtered high-quality paired reads were merged into contigs using COPE and FqMerger. BLAST was used to align contigs to IMGT TRBV, TRBD and TRBJ reference genes, with CDR3 defined following IMGT. Any clonotype with a frequency above 0.1% was classified as a highly expanded clone. Shannon entropy was used to measure repertoire diversity, and the Gini coefficient was used to measure V-J evenness. A clonotype found in more than one individual was treated as public. The public reads were reprocessed in TCRdb via fastp at Q25 and MiXCR, keeping in-frame beta chains. Each entry merges the rows of one CDR3 protein and shows their most common DNA and genes. The authors' filters were not applied to this entry. Across this sample there are a few hundred thousand distinct CDR3 sequences, with approximately 12% seen only once. Under 20% of the sample is in the top ten clones.

This specimen's time point label, interpreted: newly diagnosed GD, antithyroid drugs for less than 3 months. For both TCR sequencing and RNA sequencing, RNA was extracted from PBMCs in TRIzol. The diagnosis of Graves' disease followed American Thyroid Association guidelines. Patients for the study were recruited at an endocrinology department in Xi'an, China. From each patient, about 9 milliliters of peripheral blood was collected into an EDTA anticoagulant tube. Ficoll Paque Plus density gradient separation was used to isolate PBMCs, and no additional T cell sorting was done. An Agilent 2100 Bioanalyzer and agarose gel were used to check RNA quality, and a NanoDrop 2000 was used to measure RNA concentration. Including cysteine and phenylalanine, the CDR3 has 16 amino acids. The kept DNA is CDR3 alone, 48 bases in frame from the first base. Between the V and J ends, shortened by 5 bases and 4 bases respectively, the junction contains 18 bases. CDR1 MNHEY and CDR2 SMNVEV were looked up in the germline V gene (reference sequence).

This record belongs to a study of regulatory T cells in long-lasting Graves disease (dated by TCRdb to about 2021). A note on the overall study: Antithyroid drugs had been taken for less than 3 months by newly diagnosed Graves' disease patients. Persistent Graves' disease patients were compared with newly diagnosed Graves' disease patients by peripheral blood TCR sequencing and RNA sequencing. The study was registered as a clinical trial and conducted in China. A total of roughly 35 samples underwent TCR sequencing: about 13 from persistent and about 20 from newly diagnosed Graves' disease patients. Beyond this particular receptor, the publication reports: Preferential use of TRBV28, TRBJ1-2 and TRBJ2-5 was observed in persistent disease, whereas TRBV20-1 and TRBJ2-1 were favored in newly diagnosed disease. The small sample size was acknowledged by the authors as a limitation that may reduce accuracy. Only peripheral blood was studied, because thyroid tissue, the primary lesion, was inaccessible. Only the TCR beta chain was sequenced and analyzed. A larger number of public clonotypes was shared among persistent patients (approximately 3,000) than among newly diagnosed patients (about 990). Lower TCR Shannon entropy and fewer highly expanded clones were observed in persistent Graves' disease patients than in newly diagnosed patients, which suggested clonal expansion.

These data are also associated with another study on T cells in Graves' hyperthyroidism and ophthalmopathy. The second publication reports: A patient counted as having stable Graves' hyperthyroidism if no progression to ophthalmopathy occurred over 18 months of follow-up. Hyperthyroidism patients were newly diagnosed, with disease duration under 2 months, and aged 18 to 65 years. Exclusion was applied to patients with uncontrolled infections, other autoimmune diseases, pregnancy or lactation. Diagnoses relied on clinical symptoms, serum thyroxine and TRAb, thyroid ultrasound and orbital computed tomography. The TCR CDR3 was subjected to a first round of RT-PCR using the HTBI primer set and the Qiagen OneStep RT-PCR kit. Most expanded thyroid clonotypes (frequency above 0.001) were also found in blood, which suggests that blood repertoires may mirror thyroid immune responses. A 13 V-J signature model separated ophthalmopathy from stable hyperthyroidism, with roughly 88% sensitivity and about 81% specificity in cross-validation and 80%/75% in testing. During validation, the model predicted progression to ophthalmopathy a median of about 6.3 months ahead of onset, with around 70% sensitivity and around 73% specificity. A discovery cohort of roughly 100 patients, 43 with Graves' ophthalmopathy and 57 with stable Graves' hyperthyroidism, was used to find distinguishing TCR V-J signatures. Whether ophthalmopathy could be predicted prospectively was tested in an independent validation cohort made up of 18 to 20 hyperthyroidism patients plus 17 patients who later progressed to ophthalmopathy. For training and testing, the 100 or so patients in the discovery cohort were randomly divided in a 7:3 ratio. In addition, the study compared T-cell repertoires in thyroid tissue and in blood from roughly six Graves' hyperthyroidism patients. After sampling, hyperthyroidism patients received methimazole starting at 30 mg daily, and ophthalmopathy patients received high-dose intravenous methylprednisolone. Libraries were constructed in a second round of multiplex PCR, after which size selection and purification were performed. Sequencing of the libraries was done on an Illumina HiSeq2000 using paired-end 100 bp reads. Raw data were processed with SOAPnuke, discarding reads with adapters, uncalled bases, mean Phred below 15, or no exact constant-primer or identifier match. COPE v1.2.5 was used to merge high-quality paired reads, and clonotypes were defined as unique nucleotide sequences. MiTCR v1.1 was used to align clonotypes to the IMGT TRBV, TRBD and TRBJ reference segments. The analysis included only V-J combinations with a frequency above 0.0001, which together covered roughly 99% of the repertoires. A TCS score was defined as the ratio of F50 (clonal expansion) to E x V (chaos), with BLOSUM62-based TCRdist applied between CDR3 peptides within each V-J. Welch's t-statistics and random forest reduced 500 to 650 V-J features to 13, which were used in a naive Bayes classifier (R e1071). Sample size was not statistically predetermined, and blinding of investigators to group allocation was not performed. TCR Vbeta CDR3 sequencing of roughly 140 peripheral blood samples (over 40 ophthalmopathy, 75 to 80 hyperthyroidism and some 17 progressor patients) is reported in the paper.

Source: peripheral blood mononuclear cells (PBMCs), taken at new diagnosis, from a patient treated with antithyroid drugs. The clonotype originates from a woman in her late teens or twenties with Graves disease. Donor details come from another sample of the same person, matched by shared clones. The chain is assembled from TRBV27 and TRBJ1-3; there is no confident call for the D gene. The sequence in DNA is TGTGCCAGCAGTAGTGGTCTGGGCATGAGCGGAAACACCATATATTTT. The resulting protein is CASSSGLGMSGNTIYF.